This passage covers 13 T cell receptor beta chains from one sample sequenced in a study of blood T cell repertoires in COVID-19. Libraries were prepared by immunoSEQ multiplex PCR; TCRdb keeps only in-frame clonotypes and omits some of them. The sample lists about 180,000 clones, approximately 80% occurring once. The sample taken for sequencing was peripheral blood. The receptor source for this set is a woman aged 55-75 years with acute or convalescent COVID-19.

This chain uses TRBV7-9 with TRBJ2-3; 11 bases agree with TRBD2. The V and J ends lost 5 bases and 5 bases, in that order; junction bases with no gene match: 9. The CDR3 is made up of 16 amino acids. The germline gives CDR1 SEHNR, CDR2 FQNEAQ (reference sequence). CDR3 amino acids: CASSAGLAGDQDTQYF. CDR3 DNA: TGTGCCAGCAGCGCCGGACTAGCGGGTGATCAAGATACGCAGTATTTT.

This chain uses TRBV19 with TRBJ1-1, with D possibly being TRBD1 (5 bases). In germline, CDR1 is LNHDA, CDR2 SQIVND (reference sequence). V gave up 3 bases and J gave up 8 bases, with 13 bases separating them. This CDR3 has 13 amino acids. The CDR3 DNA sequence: TGTGCCAGTAGTATCGGACGGAAGGGGGAAGCTTTCTTT. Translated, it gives CASSIGRKGEAFF. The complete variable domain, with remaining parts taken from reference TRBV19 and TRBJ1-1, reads DGGITQSPKYLFRKEGQNVTLSCEQNLNHDAMYWYRQDPGQGLRLIYYSQIVNDFQKGDIAEGYSVSREKKESFPLTVTSAQKNPTAFYLCASSIGRKGEAFFGQGTRLTVV.

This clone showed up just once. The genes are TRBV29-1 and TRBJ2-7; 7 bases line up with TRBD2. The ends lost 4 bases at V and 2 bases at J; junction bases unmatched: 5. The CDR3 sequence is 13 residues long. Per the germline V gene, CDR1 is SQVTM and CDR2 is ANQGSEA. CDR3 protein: CSVGRGSPYEQYF. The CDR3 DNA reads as TGCAGCGTTGGGCGGGGGTCCCCCTACGAGCAGTACTTC.

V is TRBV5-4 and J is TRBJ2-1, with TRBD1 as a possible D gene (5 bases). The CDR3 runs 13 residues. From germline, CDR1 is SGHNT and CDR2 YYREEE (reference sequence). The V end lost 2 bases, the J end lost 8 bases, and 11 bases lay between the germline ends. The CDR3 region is CASSFYRGDEQFF. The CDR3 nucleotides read TGTGCCAGCAGCTTTTATAGGGGTGATGAGCAGTTCTTC.

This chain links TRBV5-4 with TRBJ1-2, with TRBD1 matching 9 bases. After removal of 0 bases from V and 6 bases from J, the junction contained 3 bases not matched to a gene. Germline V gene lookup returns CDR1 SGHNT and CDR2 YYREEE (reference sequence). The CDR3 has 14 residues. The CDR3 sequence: CASSLGDRVHGYTF. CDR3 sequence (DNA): TGTGCCAGCAGCTTGGGGGACAGGGTCCATGGCTACACCTTC.

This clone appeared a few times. The CDR3 region has the DNA TGTGCCAGCAGTTACCACTCGACAAATTCTGGAAACACCATATATTTT. It yields the protein CASSYHSTNSGNTIYF. V is TRBV6-5 and J is TRBJ1-3; D is unclear. The V gene lost 2 bases and the J gene lost 1 base, with 12 bases spanning the gap. The germline V gene encodes CDR1 MNHEY and CDR2 SVGAGI. This CDR3 has 16 residues.

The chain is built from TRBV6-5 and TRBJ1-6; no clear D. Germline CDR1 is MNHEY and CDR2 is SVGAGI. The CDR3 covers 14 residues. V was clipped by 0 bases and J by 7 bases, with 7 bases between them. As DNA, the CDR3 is TGTGCCAGCAGTTACTCGATCGGGAATTCACCCCTCCACTTT. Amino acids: CASSYSIGNSPLHF.

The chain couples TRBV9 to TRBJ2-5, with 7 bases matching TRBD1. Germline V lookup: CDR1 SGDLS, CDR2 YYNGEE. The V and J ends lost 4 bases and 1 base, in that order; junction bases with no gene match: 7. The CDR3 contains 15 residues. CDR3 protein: CASSSDRVSQETQYF. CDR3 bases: TGTGCCAGCAGCTCCGACAGGGTCAGCCAAGAGACCCAGTACTTC. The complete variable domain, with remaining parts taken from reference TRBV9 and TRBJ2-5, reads DSGVTQTPKHLITATGQRVTLRCSPRSGDLSVYWYQQSLDQGLQFLIQYYNGEERAKGNILERFSAQQFPDLHSELNLSSLELGDSALYFCASSSDRVSQETQYFGPGTRLLVL.

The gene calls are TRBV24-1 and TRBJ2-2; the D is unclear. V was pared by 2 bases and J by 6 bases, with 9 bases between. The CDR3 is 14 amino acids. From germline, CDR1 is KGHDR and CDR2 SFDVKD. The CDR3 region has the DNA TGTGCCACCAGTGATTGGGCAGGCCCCGGGGAGCTGTTTTTT. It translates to CATSDWAGPGELFF.

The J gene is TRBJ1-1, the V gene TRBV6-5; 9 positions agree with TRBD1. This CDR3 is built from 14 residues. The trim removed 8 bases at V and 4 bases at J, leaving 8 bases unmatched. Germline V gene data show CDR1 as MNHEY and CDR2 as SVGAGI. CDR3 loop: CASHRDREATEAFF. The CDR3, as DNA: TGTGCCAGCCATAGGGACAGGGAGGCCACTGAAGCTTTCTTT.

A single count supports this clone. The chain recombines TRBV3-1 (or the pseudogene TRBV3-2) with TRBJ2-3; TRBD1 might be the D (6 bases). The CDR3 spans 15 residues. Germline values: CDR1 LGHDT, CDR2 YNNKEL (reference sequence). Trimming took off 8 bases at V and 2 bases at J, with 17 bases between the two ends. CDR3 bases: TGTGCCAGCGCAGGGGCCCTTGCTAACACAGATACGCAGTATTTT. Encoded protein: CASAGALANTDTQYF.

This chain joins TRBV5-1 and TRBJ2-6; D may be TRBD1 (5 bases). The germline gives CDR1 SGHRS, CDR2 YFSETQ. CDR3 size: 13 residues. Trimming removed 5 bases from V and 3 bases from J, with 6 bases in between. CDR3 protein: CASRDSGANVLTF. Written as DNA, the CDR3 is TGCGCCAGCAGAGACAGTGGGGCCAACGTCCTGACTTTC.

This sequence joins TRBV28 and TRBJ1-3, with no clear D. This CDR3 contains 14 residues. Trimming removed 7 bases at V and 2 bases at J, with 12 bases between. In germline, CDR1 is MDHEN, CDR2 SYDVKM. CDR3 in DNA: TGTGCCAGCACCCGGGGTGCTCCTGGAAACACCATATATTTT. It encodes CASTRGAPGNTIYF.